This T cell receptor (beta chain) was recorded in a study of shared clonotypes between healthy human individuals. General observations from the study: Shared clonotypes across all four donors exceeded non-shared ones in generation probability. Naive CD4 clonotypes were shared across several donors at roughly 4.6%.

Everyone who donated was a Caucasian adult who lived in Nashville, Tennessee. This CDR3 is built from 16 residues. Trimming cost V 0 bases and J 0 bases, with 6 bases left between them. Germline CDR1 is LGHNA and CDR2 is YNFKEQ. Details on this clone: Its antigen is unidentified.

Clones were sequenced by immunoSEQ multiplex PCR, and TCRdb holds only the in-frame ones, with some missing. The table shows about 380,000 clones, with approximately 97% occurring only once. The J gene is TRBJ2-6, the V gene TRBV4-2, with D hard to call. Sequenced sample: memory CD8+ T cells sorted from blood. Subset noted: CD45RO+ cells pooled with CCR7-negative TemRA cells. This sequence originates from a man aged 30 to 39 in good health. As DNA, the CDR3 is TGTGCCAGCAGCCAAGAGTCCGACTCTGGGGCCAACGTCCTGACTTTC. This gives the protein CASSQESDSGANVLTF.